This T cell receptor beta chain originates from a study of CD8+ T cells in alopecia areata. On this clone: Its antigen remains unknown.

As for treatment: oral pan-JAK inhibitor, 5-10 mg twice daily. CDR1 is PRHDT, CDR2 FYEKMQ, per germline (reference sequence). The CDR3 is made up of 11 amino acids. The V and J ends lost 5 bases and 14 bases, in that order; junction bases with no gene match: 7. Extraction and reverse transcription of RNA yielded cDNA as the sequencing template. The table came from immunoSEQ multiplex PCR; TCRdb's copy has only in-frame clones and leaves some out. The table includes approximately 130,000 clones, around 60% detected once. Study-wide points: There were many expanded lesional clones persisting in scalp and blood during tofacitinib.

This clonotype was sampled from a human donor with alopecia areata. Sample: CD4+ T cells sorted from blood, taken at week 4, from a patient treated with tofacitinib. The chain links TRBV13 to TRBJ2-3, with 7 bases lining up with TRBD1. The CDR3 spells CASSQGQKRYF. For the CDR3, the DNA is TGTGCCAGCAGCCAGGGACAGAAGAGGTATTTT.